The following is a TCR beta chain sequence with its context. Its cognate antigen is unknown. Vbeta (60) and Jbeta (13) primers were used in the PCR. This table comes from immunoSEQ multiplex PCR, and its TCRdb copy is limited to in-frame clones, with some not included. In the table there are approximately 110,000 clones, more than 70% of which are singletons. This entry is derived from a study of cytomegalovirus exposure and HLA in healthy donors. Regarding the study as a whole: Donors belonging to an Asian-associated ancestry cluster reportedly showed fewer N-insertions in productive TCRs than the 666-donor mean, according to what a later analysis found. In an earlier analysis, most TCR beta V segments were productive about 87% or about 30% of the time.

Trimming removed 7 bases from V and 0 bases from J; junction bases left unmatched: 8. Germline V gene data show CDR1 as MGHDK and CDR2 as SYGVNS. CDR3 size: 16 residues. This chain connects TRBV25-1 to TRBJ2-2, with TRBD1 matching over 7 bases. The source is a man aged 50-59 years in good health and CMV-seronegative. Sequencing was carried out using PBMCs. In DNA, the CDR3 is TGTGCCAGCACTGCGGAGACAGGGACGAACACCGGGGAGCTGTTTTTT. Translation gives CASTAETGTNTGELFF.